Shown below are 28 T cell receptor beta chains from a single sample sequenced in a study of cytomegalovirus exposure and HLA in healthy donors (dated by TCRdb to about 2017). Library method: the immunoSEQ multiplex PCR assay. A mixture of 60 forward primers for TCR Vbeta segments and 13 reverse primers for TCR Jbeta segments was used in the multiplex PCR. TCRdb retrieved this table from immuneACCESS and kept in-frame rearrangements only. Not all clones are present; in checked studies, unresolved V genes account for under half, and no reason is known for the remainder. The sample contains approximately 130,000 clones, around three fifths of them found a single time. Clones ranked in the top ten supply 2% to 2.5% of the sample. The sample consisted of PBMCs. All receptors come from a woman between 35 and 50 years old in good health and CMV-seronegative.

This clone has more than one count but fewer than ten. The genes are TRBV6-1 and TRBJ2-3; 7 nucleotides line up with TRBD2. Germline V gene lookup returns CDR1 MNHNS and CDR2 SASEGT. The CDR3 runs 16 residues. The J segment lost 3 bases and the V segment lost 2 bases, leaving 8 bases of the junction unmatched. CDR3 DNA: TGTGCCAGCAGTGAACCCATCCTGCGGGGGACAGATACGCAGTATTTT. This encodes CASSEPILRGTDTQYF.

The chain employs TRBV30 and TRBJ1-2; 8 bases are shared with TRBD1. V shed 0 bases, J shed 8 bases, and the junction held 5 bases outside the gene matches. The germline V gene encodes CDR1 GTSNPN and CDR2 SVGIG (reference sequence). The CDR3 extends over 13 amino acids. This CDR3 is CAWSVDRAGGYTF. CDR3 DNA: TGTGCCTGGAGTGTGGACAGGGCGGGAGGCTACACCTTC.

The chain uses TRBV4-1 and TRBJ2-3, with TRBD1 matching 8 bases. The germline CDR1 and CDR2 sequences are MGHRA and YSYEKL. CDR3 length equals 15 residues. Trimming cost V 6 bases and J 5 bases; bases outside gene matches: 10. The CDR3 loop reads CASSLGQGSIDTQYF. DNA for the CDR3: TGCGCCAGCAGTCTTGGACAGGGAAGTATAGATACGCAGTATTTT.

This clone was seen only once. The chain has TRBV2 and TRBJ1-5; TRBD1 is a possible D gene (5 bases). The CDR3 extends over 13 amino acids. From germline, CDR1 is SNHLY and CDR2 FYNNEI. V was trimmed by 8 bases and J by 7 bases, leaving 15 bases between them. CDR3 nucleotides: TGTGCCAGCGCTATGGAGGGGAGACAGCCCCAGCATTTT. Amino acids: CASAMEGRQPQHF. Full variable domain (remainder filled in from reference TRBV2 and TRBJ1-5): EPEVTQTPSHQVTQMGQEVILRCVPISNHLYFYWYRQILGQKVEFLVSFYNNEISEKSEIFDDQFSVERPDGSNFTLKIRSTKLEDSAMYFCASAMEGRQPQHFGDGTRLSIL.

This chain connects TRBV19 to TRBJ1-1; maybe TRBD1 (5 bases). CDR3 length: 15 residues. Germline V gives CDR1 LNHDA, CDR2 SQIVND (reference sequence). Trimming took 3 bases from V and 1 from J, leaving 12 bases between them. In DNA form, the CDR3 reads TGTGCCAGTAGTATGGCCCGAAGGGGGAACACTGAAGCTTTCTTT. This codes for CASSMARRGNTEAFF.

This chain joins TRBV7-2 and TRBJ1-1; D not resolved. The CDR3 contains 14 residues. Trimming shortened V by 3 bases and J by 5 bases, and 13 bases separated the two germline ends. CDR1 is SGHTA and CDR2 is FQGNSA in the germline V gene. The CDR3 sequence: CASSFQKGVTEAFF. In DNA, the CDR3 is TGTGCCAGCAGCTTTCAGAAGGGAGTGACTGAAGCTTTCTTT.

In its sample, this clone was seen a few times. The J gene is TRBJ2-1, the V gene TRBV4-3; no definite D call. The CDR3 runs to 15 residues. CDR1 and CDR2 (germline): LGHNA, YSLEER. The V end lost 0 bases, the J end lost 5 bases, and 11 bases lay between the germline ends. CDR3 protein: CASSQDRRRDNEQFF. The CDR3 DNA follows: TGCGCCAGCAGCCAAGACCGCAGGCGCGACAATGAGCAGTTCTTC.

The chain carries TRBV27 and TRBJ1-5; D is perhaps TRBD1 (6 bases). Trimming removed 3 bases from V and 6 bases from J, with 12 bases in between. The CDR3 runs 14 residues. Germline values: CDR1 MNHEY, CDR2 SMNVEV (reference sequence). The CDR3 here is CASSLRGGGQPQHF. In DNA form, the CDR3 reads TGTGCCAGCAGTTTGAGGGGGGGAGGTCAGCCCCAGCATTTT.

The chain combines TRBV27 with TRBJ1-1; TRBD1 is a possible D gene (6 bases). Germline V gene lookup returns CDR1 MNHEY and CDR2 SMNVEV (reference sequence). CDR3 length equals 17 residues. With 2 bases removed from V and 3 bases from J, the gap between germline ends came to 19 bases. For the CDR3, the DNA is TGTGCCAGCAGTTTAGCACCGGGGCGGGGGCGGGACACTGAAGCTTTCTTT. This codes for CASSLAPGRGRDTEAFF.

The chain couples TRBV4-1 to TRBJ2-4; possible D gene TRBD1, 6 bases. Germline lookup yields CDR1 MGHRA and CDR2 YSYEKL. V lost 1 base, J lost 7 bases, and 11 bases lay in between. This CDR3 has 14 amino acids. The chain's CDR3 is CASSQGARGNIQYF. CDR3 nucleotides: TGCGCCAGCAGCCAAGGGGCCAGGGGTAACATTCAGTACTTC.

The V call is TRBV5-1, the J call TRBJ2-5, with 12 nucleotides matching TRBD1. V was pared by 0 bases and J by 5 bases, with 2 bases of the junction left unmatched. The germline V gene encodes CDR1 SGHRS and CDR2 YFSETQ. The CDR3 spans 15 residues. The CDR3 region is CASSLDGTGGETQYF. Here the CDR3 DNA reads TGCGCCAGCAGCTTGGACGGGACAGGGGGCGAGACCCAGTACTTC.

This clone has just one count. V is TRBV11-2 and J is TRBJ1-2; D not certain. The germline V gene encodes CDR1 SGHAT and CDR2 FQNNGV. The CDR3 has 15 amino acids. V dropped 7 bases and J dropped 7 bases, with 22 bases sitting between them. The CDR3 nucleotides are TGTGCCAGCACCTTGGCCCGCCGGGTATTCGGTGGCTACACCTTC. Translated, it gives CASTLARRVFGGYTF.

This clone was seen a single time. This rearrangement joins TRBV28 to TRBJ1-5; tentative D call: TRBD1 (6 bases). Germline V gene sequence: CDR1 MDHEN, CDR2 SYDVKM. Trimming removed 2 bases at V and 7 bases at J, with 18 bases between. The CDR3 consists of 16 residues. The CDR3 here is CASSLGTGPYPQPQHF. CDR3 nucleotide sequence: TGTGCCAGCAGTTTAGGTACAGGGCCGTATCCACAGCCCCAGCATTTT.

The V call is TRBV6-1, the J call TRBJ1-5; D is ambiguous. The CDR3 covers 13 residues. V lost 9 bases, J lost 5 bases, and 14 bases lay in between. The V gene's germline CDR1 is MNHNS and CDR2 SASEGT. The CDR3 DNA reads TGTGCCAGTAAACCAATAGATGATCAGCCCCAGCATTTT. The encoded protein is CASKPIDDQPQHF.

The chain has TRBV28 and TRBJ1-2; possibly TRBD1 for D (5 bases). The CDR3 totals 14 residues. Per the germline V gene, CDR1 is MDHEN and CDR2 is SYDVKM. V was trimmed by 7 bases and J by 2 bases, leaving 14 bases between them. CDR3 DNA: TGTGCCAGCACCGAAGGACATCCCAACTATGGCTACACCTTC. Translated, it gives CASTEGHPNYGYTF.

The CDR3 loop is CASSTQQGTPDEKLFF. The DNA for the CDR3 is TGTGCCAGCAGTACTCAACAGGGGACTCCCGACGAAAAACTGTTTTTT. The chain links TRBV27 to TRBJ1-4; 7 nucleotides agree with TRBD1. Germline loops: CDR1 MNHEY, CDR2 SMNVEV (reference sequence). The trim removed 5 bases at V and 8 bases at J, leaving 14 bases unmatched. This CDR3 region has 16 residues. Full variable domain (remainder filled in from reference TRBV27 and TRBJ1-4): EAQVTQNPRYLITVTGKKLTVTCSQNMNHEYMSWYRQDPGLGLRQIYYSMNVEVTDKGDVPEGYKVSRKEKRNFPLILESPSPNQTSLYFCASSTQQGTPDEKLFFGSGTQLSVL.

This rearrangement joins TRBV11-2 to TRBJ2-1; D is unresolved. The V end lost 4 bases, the J end lost 6 bases, and 7 bases lay between the germline ends. The CDR3 spans 12 residues. CDR1 is SGHAT, CDR2 FQNNGV, per germline. The CDR3 is CASSYARNEQFF. The CDR3 DNA sequence: TGTGCCAGCAGCTACGCGCGCAATGAGCAGTTCTTC.

This clone was detected only a few times. V is TRBV6-6 and J is TRBJ2-1, with TRBD1 matching over 8 bases. Germline trimming cut 4 bases from V and 12 bases from J; bases unmatched to any gene: 11. Germline V gene lookup returns CDR1 MNHNY and CDR2 SVGAGI (reference sequence). The CDR3 runs to 14 residues. The CDR3 DNA reads TGTGCCAGCAGTTCCCGGGACAGGTATTCTGGGCAGTTCTTC. As protein: CASSSRDRYSGQFF.

This clone was detected only a few times. The V gene is TRBV4-3, the J gene TRBJ2-7, with D possibly TRBD1 on 6 matching bases. Trimming left V 1 base short and J 2 bases short, with 12 bases between. The germline V gene encodes CDR1 LGHNA and CDR2 YSLEER. This CDR3 has 15 residues. The CDR3 coding sequence is TGCGCCAGCAGCCAAGGGACAGACGCTACCTACGAGCAGTACTTC. Protein sequence: CASSQGTDATYEQYF.

This clone was seen more than once but under ten times. This chain joins TRBV6-5 and TRBJ1-4; D remains unclear. Germline V gives CDR1 MNHEY, CDR2 SVGAGI. This CDR3 contains 13 residues. Deletions cut 0 bases from V and 5 bases from J, with 4 bases between. In DNA form, the CDR3 reads TGTGCCAGCAGTTACTCCAGAAATGAAAAACTGTTTTTT. Protein: CASSYSRNEKLFF.

The table lists this clone with a count of one. V is TRBV30 and J is TRBJ1-1; tentatively, D is TRBD1 (6 bases). The CDR3 runs 13 residues. Trimming removed 4 bases at V and 4 bases at J, with 13 bases between. Germline V lookup: CDR1 GTSNPN, CDR2 SVGIG (reference sequence). The CDR3 here is CAWTGVFGTEAFF. Here the CDR3 DNA reads TGTGCCTGGACAGGGGTCTTCGGCACTGAAGCTTTCTTT.

This clone was seen at least ten times. This chain joins TRBV27 and TRBJ2-7; 10 bases align to TRBD2. The ends lost 2 bases at V and 0 bases at J; junction bases unmatched: 10. The CDR3 sequence is 18 residues long. Germline V gives CDR1 MNHEY, CDR2 SMNVEV (reference sequence). Here the CDR3 reads CASSLGASGGLSSYEQYF. CDR3 nucleotides: TGTGCCAGCAGTTTAGGGGCTAGCGGGGGCCTAAGCTCCTACGAGCAGTACTTC.

The CDR3: CASSPSTGGTEAFF. The CDR3 nucleotides are TGTGCCAGCAGCCCCTCGACAGGCGGCACTGAAGCTTTCTTT. The rearrangement uses TRBV5-4 and TRBJ1-1, with D tentatively TRBD1 (6 bases). Between the trimmed V and J ends, which lost 4 bases and 4 bases, there was a span of 14 bases. Germline-derived CDR1 and CDR2 are SGHNT and YYREEE (reference sequence). The CDR3 is made up of 14 amino acids.

This chain uses TRBV7-9 with TRBJ2-7; no clear D gene. In germline, CDR1 is SEHNR, CDR2 FQNEAQ (reference sequence). CDR3 length equals 12 residues. The V gene lost 5 bases and the J gene lost 6 bases, with 11 bases spanning the gap. The CDR3 DNA is TGTGCCAGCAGCCCTTATACGGGCGAGCAGTACTTC. Residues: CASSPYTGEQYF.

The table lists this clone with a few counts. The genes are TRBV7-7 and TRBJ2-2; the D gene is possibly TRBD1 (5 bases). The CDR3 runs to 19 residues. V was cut by 3 bases and J by 9 bases, with 29 bases left in between. CDR1 is SSHAT, CDR2 FNYEAQ, per germline (reference sequence). The CDR3 spells CASSFRAEEGQGGVRELFF. DNA for the CDR3: TGTGCCAGCAGCTTTAGGGCCGAGGAAGGTCAGGGTGGGGTCCGGGAGCTGTTTTTT.

The V and J genes are TRBV5-1 and TRBJ1-2; D is unclear. Germline V gives CDR1 SGHRS, CDR2 YFSETQ. The germline V and J ends were trimmed by 0 bases and 6 bases, with 9 bases remaining between them. The CDR3 contains 13 residues. CDR3 bases: TGCGCCAGCAGCTTGGATGGGCCAGATGGCTACACCTTC. This gives the protein CASSLDGPDGYTF.

This clone was picked up a small number of times. The chain is built from TRBV7-3 and TRBJ1-5; the match to TRBD1 covers 8 bases. The CDR3 totals 14 residues. Germline V gene data show CDR1 as SGHTA and CDR2 as FQGTGA. With V trimmed by 4 bases and J by 6 bases, 5 bases remained unmatched. This CDR3 reads CASSSTGGSQPQHF. CDR3 DNA sequence: TGTGCCAGCAGCTCTACAGGGGGAAGTCAGCCCCAGCATTTT.

This clone was counted a single time. The chain is built from TRBV2 and TRBJ2-7; a weak D match, TRBD1 (6 bases). Germline CDR1 and CDR2: SNHLY and FYNNEI. Between the trimmed V and J ends, which lost 3 bases and 0 bases, there was a span of 12 bases. There are 15 residues in the CDR3. CDR3 sequence: CASSEGAALSYEQYF. DNA for the CDR3: TGTGCCAGCAGTGAGGGGGCGGCACTCTCCTACGAGCAGTACTTC.